This section outlines one TCR beta chain sequence together with its context. Through a sample-barcoded 5' primer and a J-beta primer mix, a second PCR was run for roughly 6 to 11 cycles. TCRdb recomputed calls from the 5' RACE reads with MiXCR, one row per CDR3 protein. The table has 700,000 to 1,000,000 distinct CDR3 sequences, approximately 48% seen once. These data belong to a study of blood T cells in healthy people across ages. CDR1 is SGHTA and CDR2 is FQGNSA in the germline V gene. The CDR3 contains 15 residues. The sample was blood. J is TRBJ2-7 and V is TRBV7-2, with a weak D call TRBD1 (5 bases). With the DNA end fitting TRBJ2-5 better, the J assignment may be wrong. The TCR comes from a man in his sixties in good health. The CDR3 nucleotides read TGTGCCAGCAGCGAGACAGACTCCTCACTTGGGACCCAGTACTTC. It encodes CASSETDSSLGTQYF.